The clone carrying this TCR beta chain was counted between two and nine times. Its antigen is undetermined. The data were taken from a study of response to subunit inactivated influenza vaccine. TCRdb itself ran the RT-PCR reads through MiXCR, one entry per CDR3 protein. This sample has 300,000 to 350,000 distinct CDR3 sequences, with 20% to 25% found just once. The germline V and J ends were trimmed by 2 bases and 1 base, with 5 bases remaining between them. Per germline, CDR1 SGHVS and CDR2 FNYEAQ. The length of the CDR3 is 13 residues. The study, taken as a whole, reports: The authors proposed limited new T cell recruitment per seasonal influenza vaccination.

Material: PBMCs from blood, obtained roughly 20 months after vaccination. The V call is TRBV7-6, the J call TRBJ1-1; no clear D gene. The source is a man aged 50-75 years who received an inactivated influenza vaccine. The CDR3 here is CASSLQQNTEAFF. The CDR3 DNA reads TGTGCCAGCAGCTTACAGCAGAACACTGAAGCTTTCTTT. Supplemented by reference TRBV7-6 and TRBJ1-1, the full variable domain reads GAGVSQSPRYKVTKRGQDVALRCDPISGHVSLYWYRQALGQGPEFLTYFNYEAQQDKSGLPNDRFSAERPEGSISTLTIQRTEQRDSAMYRCASSLQQNTEAFFGQGTRLTVV.